The present T cell receptor beta chain was sequenced within a study of cytomegalovirus exposure and HLA in healthy donors. Study-wide findings and caveats: According to reports, the classifier identified cytomegalovirus status with high specificity and sensitivity.

The study ran its PCR with 60 Vbeta and 13 Jbeta primers. Produced via immunoSEQ multiplex PCR; TCRdb's table is partial and in-frame only. The table includes approximately 180,000 clones, 70% to 85% detected once. While unrecorded immune exposures were likely, the donors were nominally healthy when sampled. The CDR3 covers 18 residues. J lost 2 bases, V lost 2 bases, and 6 bases had no gene match. Germline V CDR1 and CDR2: SGHTA, FQGNSA. With regard to this clone: The antigen remains unidentified.

V is TRBV7-2 and J is TRBJ2-3, with 14 bases fitting TRBD2. The sample taken for sequencing was PBMCs. This receptor was identified in a man between 18 and 29 years old in good health and CMV-seronegative. The CDR3 sequence: CASSLRLTSGGATDTQYF. The CDR3 nucleotides are TGTGCCAGCAGCTTACGCTTGACTAGCGGGGGGGCCACAGATACGCAGTATTTT.